This entry features one T cell receptor beta chain sequence. The sample is drawn from a study of blood T cell repertoires in COVID-19. Clones were sequenced by immunoSEQ multiplex PCR, and TCRdb holds only the in-frame ones, with some missing. The sample yields 150,000 to 200,000 clones, about 84% seen once. Participants' own reports of clinical history determined their cohort assignment. The sequenced material came from PBMCs or T cells enriched from blood (not recorded which). The sequence derives from a woman between 35 and 50 years old with acute COVID-19.

The CDR3 DNA follows: TGTGCCAGCAGCTTAGAGGGACAGGGGGTGTATGGCTACACCTTC. This sequence encodes CASSLEGQGVYGYTF. The chain recombines TRBV5-5 with TRBJ1-2; 11 nucleotides match TRBD1. Germline V gene lookup returns CDR1 SGHKS and CDR2 YYEKEE (reference sequence). This CDR3 comprises 15 residues. Trimming cost V 2 bases and J 5 bases; bases outside gene matches: 5.